One and the same sample provided the 22 T cell receptor beta chains below, sequenced in a study of blood T cell repertoires in COVID-19. Profiling relied on immunoSEQ multiplex PCR, and the TCRdb table lists in-frame clones only, not all of them. This sample has around 380,000 clones, with around 87% found just once. The material sequenced was PBMCs or T cells enriched from blood (not recorded which). These receptors were obtained from a man younger than 40 who had recovered from COVID-19.

This clone was detected once. The rearrangement uses TRBV10-1 and TRBJ1-1; D remains ambiguous. Germline V CDR1 and CDR2: WNHNN, SYGVQD (reference sequence). CDR3 length: 14 residues. Trimming removed 2 bases at V and 5 bases at J, with 12 bases between. CDR3 residues: CASSEQRGLTEAFF. The CDR3 region has the DNA TGCGCCAGCAGTGAGCAGCGGGGTTTGACTGAAGCTTTCTTT.

The chain is built from TRBV6-1 and TRBJ1-4; perhaps TRBD1 as D (5 bases). This CDR3 spans 16 amino acids. Germline assignment: CDR1 MNHNS and CDR2 SASEGT. V was pared by 1 base and J by 8 bases, with 17 bases between. CDR3 residues: CASSEVLTGGREKLFF. In DNA, the CDR3 is TGTGCCAGCAGTGAAGTTTTAACCGGGGGACGGGAAAAACTGTTTTTT.

The CDR3 is CAISTGNNQPQHF. The DNA of the CDR3 is TGTGCCATCAGTACAGGGAACAATCAGCCCCAGCATTTT. This sequence joins TRBV10-3 and TRBJ1-5; possibly TRBD1 for D (6 bases). V was clipped by 5 bases and J by 3 bases, with 8 bases between them. The germline gives CDR1 ENHRY, CDR2 SYGVKD. The CDR3 contains 13 residues.

Details on this clone: The sample holds other DNA sequences that translate to the same CDR3. The chain joins TRBV5-4 to TRBJ1-5, with D hard to call. The germline V gene has CDR1 SGHNT and CDR2 YYREEE (reference sequence). The CDR3 length is 16 residues. The V end was cut by 0 bases, the J end by 1 base, with 11 bases between. The CDR3 region is CASSLEAVRSNQPQHF. CDR3 DNA: TGTGCCAGCAGCTTGGAAGCGGTTAGGAGCAATCAGCCCCAGCATTTT.

The chain recombines TRBV18 with TRBJ2-7; D uncertain. V shed 6 bases and J shed 6 bases, with 15 bases lying between them. Germline V CDR1 and CDR2: KGHSH, LQKENI. There are 13 residues in the CDR3. The CDR3 loop reads CASSPTEFFEQYF. DNA for the CDR3: TGTGCCAGCTCTCCTACAGAGTTCTTCGAGCAGTACTTC.

The chain carries TRBV4-3 and TRBJ2-3; 9 bases line up with TRBD1. The CDR3 covers 16 residues. In germline, CDR1 is LGHNA, CDR2 YSLEER. Trimming took 2 bases from V and 3 from J; bases not matched to a gene: 6. The CDR3 sequence is CASSQSTTGGTDTQYF. The CDR3 DNA sequence: TGCGCCAGCAGCCAAAGCACGACAGGGGGTACAGATACGCAGTATTTT.

This chain links TRBV6-5 with TRBJ1-5, with TRBD1 matching over 9 bases. The CDR3 runs to 14 residues. V trimming: 6 bases; J trimming: 4 bases; junction bases outside the gene matches: 4. CDR1 is MNHEY and CDR2 is SVGAGI in the germline V gene. For the CDR3, the DNA is TGTGCCAGCAGACCCGGGACAGGGAATCAGCCCCAGCATTTT. Protein sequence: CASRPGTGNQPQHF.

This clone was observed once. The chain links TRBV5-6 to TRBJ2-4; 8 bases fit TRBD1. Trimming removed 4 bases from V and 9 bases from J; junction bases left unmatched: 12. The CDR3 length is 15 residues. Germline V lookup: CDR1 SGHDT, CDR2 YYEEEE. Here the CDR3 DNA reads TGTGCCAGCAGCGCCGCAGGGGGCGGTTTAGCCATTCAGTACTTC. Protein sequence: CASSAAGGGLAIQYF.

This sequence joins TRBV10-3 and TRBJ2-3; TRBD2 matches 9 bases. There are 16 residues in the CDR3. V was pared by 0 bases and J by 2 bases, with 3 bases of the junction left unmatched. CDR1 ENHRY and CDR2 SYGVKD come from the germline V gene. Here the CDR3 DNA reads TGTGCCATCAGTGAGTCTGCGGGGGGGATCACAGATACGCAGTATTTT. This gives the protein CAISESAGGITDTQYF.

The chain joins TRBV4-2 to TRBJ1-6; 7 positions agree with TRBD1. The CDR3 length is 15 residues. The ends lost 0 bases at V and 9 bases at J; junction bases unmatched: 5. The germline gives CDR1 LGHNA, CDR2 YNFKEQ. In DNA form, the CDR3 reads TGTGCCAGCAGCCAAGATACAGGGGAGAGTTCACCCCTCCACTTT. Its protein is CASSQDTGESSPLHF.

J is TRBJ2-7 and V is TRBV2; 7 positions match TRBD2. Germline V gene lookup returns CDR1 SNHLY and CDR2 FYNNEI. The V segment lost 5 bases and the J segment 2 bases; nucleotides outside the gene matches: 6. This CDR3 comprises 14 residues. DNA of the CDR3: TGTGCCAGCAGTTTTGACGGGGGGACCTACGAGCAGTACTTC. It codes for CASSFDGGTYEQYF.

The V gene is TRBV25-1, the J gene TRBJ1-1, with a possible D match to TRBD1 (5 bases). Per germline, CDR1 MGHDK and CDR2 SYGVNS. Trimming removed 1 base from V and 4 bases from J, with 13 bases in between. This CDR3 comprises 15 residues. CDR3 nucleotide sequence: TGTGCCAGCAGTGAATTAGCGGGGCGCGTCACTGAAGCTTTCTTT. Protein sequence: CASSELAGRVTEAFF.

The chain uses TRBV4-1 and TRBJ2-2; possibly TRBD1 for D (5 bases). The germline CDR1 and CDR2 sequences are MGHRA and YSYEKL. Trimming removed 4 bases at V and 9 bases at J, with 18 bases between. The CDR3 is 15 amino acids. The CDR3 DNA reads as TGCGCCAGCAGCCGAGGACACCTCACCGGTAGGGAGCTGTTTTTT. This translates into CASSRGHLTGRELFF.

The chain has TRBV30 and TRBJ1-1, with D possibly TRBD1 on 6 matching bases. Trimming pared 6 bases from V and 4 bases from J, leaving 15 bases between. The CDR3 spans 13 residues. The germline CDR1 and CDR2 sequences are GTSNPN and SVGIG (reference sequence). The CDR3 spells CACSLGGSTEAFF. The CDR3 coding sequence is TGTGCCTGTAGCCTAGGGGGTAGCACTGAAGCTTTCTTT.

This chain connects TRBV7-2 to TRBJ2-5; tentative D call: TRBD1 (6 bases). Germline V gives CDR1 SGHTA, CDR2 FQGNSA. V lost 1 base to trimming and J lost 7 bases, with 16 bases between them. The CDR3 sequence is 15 residues long. CDR3 nucleotides: TGTGCCAGCAGCTTAGGGGGGCTTGCTCATGGGACCCAGTACTTC. Its translation is CASSLGGLAHGTQYF.

The J gene is TRBJ2-3, the V gene TRBV6-5; D might be TRBD2 (8 bases). This CDR3 is built from 15 residues. With 5 bases removed from V and 5 bases from J, the gap between germline ends came to 17 bases. Germline assignment: CDR1 MNHEY and CDR2 SVGAGI. The chain's CDR3 is CASSRQGRGGDTQYF. The CDR3, as DNA: TGTGCCAGCAGTCGACAGGGCCGGGGGGGAGATACGCAGTATTTT.

This chain uses TRBV15 with TRBJ2-7, with 7 nucleotides matching TRBD2. The V segment lost 0 bases and the J segment 7 bases; nucleotides outside the gene matches: 3. The CDR3 has 13 residues. Germline assignment: CDR1 LNHNV and CDR2 YYDKDF (reference sequence). The CDR3: CATSRETAGEQYF. CDR3 nucleotide sequence: TGTGCCACCAGCAGAGAGACAGCGGGGGAGCAGTACTTC.

The rearrangement uses TRBV28 and TRBJ1-1; D remains unclear. CDR1 is MDHEN, CDR2 SYDVKM, per germline. There are 14 residues in the CDR3. V gave up 3 bases and J gave up 1 base, with 9 bases separating them. The CDR3 DNA reads TGTGCCAGCAGTTTTTACGGTACGAACACTGAAGCTTTCTTT. Amino acid sequence: CASSFYGTNTEAFF.

V and J are TRBV10-2 and TRBJ2-5; D may be TRBD1 (6 bases). Germline V CDR1 and CDR2: WSHSY, SAAADI. V dropped 6 bases and J dropped 0 bases, with 17 bases sitting between them. This CDR3 is built from 16 residues. This CDR3 reads CASSPDSPEDQETQYF. CDR3 bases: TGCGCCAGCAGCCCGGACAGTCCCGAAGACCAAGAGACCCAGTACTTC.

The rearrangement joins TRBV9 to TRBJ1-1; maybe TRBD1 (6 bases). The CDR3 sequence is 16 residues long. Germline V gives CDR1 SGDLS, CDR2 YYNGEE. The germline V and J ends were trimmed by 4 bases and 4 bases, with 20 bases remaining between them. The CDR3 DNA reads as TGTGCCAGCAGCCCTACGACAGGCCCAGGAGGCACTGAAGCTTTCTTT. Amino acids: CASSPTTGPGGTEAFF.

The V call is TRBV18, the J call TRBJ2-1; 8 bases map to TRBD2. The V gene's germline CDR1 is KGHSH and CDR2 LQKENI. CDR3 length equals 16 residues. V gave up 0 bases and J gave up 0 bases; unmatched junction bases: 1. CDR3 amino acids: CASSPPGGASYNEQFF. The CDR3 coding sequence is TGTGCCAGCTCACCACCCGGGGGGGCCTCCTACAATGAGCAGTTCTTC. The full variable domain, with the rest looked up from reference TRBV18 and TRBJ2-1, is NAGVMQNPRHLVRRRGQEARLRCSPMKGHSHVYWYRQLPEEGLKFMVYLQKENIIDESGMPKERFSAEFPKEGPSILRIQQVVRGDSAAYFCASSPPGGASYNEQFFGPGTRLTVL.

This clone was seen only once. The V and J genes are TRBV9 and TRBJ1-1; tentative D call: TRBD1 (6 bases). Trimming cost V 3 bases and J 6 bases, with 15 bases left between them. The CDR3 is 14 amino acids. Germline V CDR1 and CDR2: SGDLS, YYNGEE. This CDR3 is CASSAGQKWPEAFF. The DNA for the CDR3 is TGTGCCAGCAGCGCAGGACAGAAATGGCCTGAAGCTTTCTTT.